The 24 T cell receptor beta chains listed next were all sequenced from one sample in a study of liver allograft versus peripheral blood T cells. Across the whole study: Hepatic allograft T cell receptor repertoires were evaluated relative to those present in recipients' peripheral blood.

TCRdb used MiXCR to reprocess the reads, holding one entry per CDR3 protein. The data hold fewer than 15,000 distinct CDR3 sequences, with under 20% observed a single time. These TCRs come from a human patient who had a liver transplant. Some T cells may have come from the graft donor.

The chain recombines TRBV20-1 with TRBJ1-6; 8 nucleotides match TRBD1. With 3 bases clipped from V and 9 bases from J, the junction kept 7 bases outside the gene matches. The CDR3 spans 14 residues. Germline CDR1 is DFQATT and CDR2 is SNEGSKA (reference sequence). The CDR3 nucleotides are TGCAGTGCTAGTGGCCAGGGGGCTGGTTCACCCCTCCACTTT. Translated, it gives CSASGQGAGSPLHF.

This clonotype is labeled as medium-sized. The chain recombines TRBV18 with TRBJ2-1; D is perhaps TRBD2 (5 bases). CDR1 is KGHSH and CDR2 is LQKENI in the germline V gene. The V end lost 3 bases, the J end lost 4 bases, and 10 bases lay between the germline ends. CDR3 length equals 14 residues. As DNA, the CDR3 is TGTGCCAGCTCACCTGGGCGGGCATACAATGAGCAGTTCTTC. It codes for CASSPGRAYNEQFF.

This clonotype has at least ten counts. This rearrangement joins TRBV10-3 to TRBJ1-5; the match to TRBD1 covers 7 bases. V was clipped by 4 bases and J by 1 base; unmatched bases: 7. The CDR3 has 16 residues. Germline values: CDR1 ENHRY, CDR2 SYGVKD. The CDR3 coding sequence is TGTGCCATCAGTGCCCGACAGGGTGGGAGCAATCAGCCCCAGCATTTT. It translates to CAISARQGGSNQPQHF.

Here the CDR3 reads CATLGAGSWYEQYF. The CDR3 DNA follows: TGTGCCACCCTTGGGGCAGGAAGTTGGTACGAGCAGTACTTC. This chain links TRBV28 with TRBJ2-7; D may be TRBD1 (5 bases). In germline, CDR1 is MDHEN, CDR2 SYDVKM. This CDR3 contains 14 residues. Trimming removed 10 bases at V and 4 bases at J, with 20 bases between.

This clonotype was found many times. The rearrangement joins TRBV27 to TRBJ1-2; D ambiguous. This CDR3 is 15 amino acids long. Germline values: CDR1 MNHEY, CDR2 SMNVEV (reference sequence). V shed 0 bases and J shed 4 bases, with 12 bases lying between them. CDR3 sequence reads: CASSLSADRIYGYTF. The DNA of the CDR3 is TGTGCCAGCAGTTTATCGGCGGACCGCATCTATGGCTACACCTTC.

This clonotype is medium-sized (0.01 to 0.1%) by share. This CDR3 is CASSFKVNTEAFF. The CDR3 region has the DNA TGTGCCAGCAGTTTCAAGGTGAACACTGAAGCTTTCTTT. The chain combines TRBV12-3 or TRBV12-4 with TRBJ1-1, with D uncertain. V lost 3 bases, J lost 0 bases, and 5 bases lay in between. The CDR3 runs to 13 residues.

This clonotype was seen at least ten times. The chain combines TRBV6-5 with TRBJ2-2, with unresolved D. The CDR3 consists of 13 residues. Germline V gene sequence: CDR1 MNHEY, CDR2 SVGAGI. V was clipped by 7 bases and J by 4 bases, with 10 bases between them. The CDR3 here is CASKPRSTGELFF. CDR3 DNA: TGTGCCAGCAAACCCCGGAGCACCGGGGAGCTGTTTTTT.

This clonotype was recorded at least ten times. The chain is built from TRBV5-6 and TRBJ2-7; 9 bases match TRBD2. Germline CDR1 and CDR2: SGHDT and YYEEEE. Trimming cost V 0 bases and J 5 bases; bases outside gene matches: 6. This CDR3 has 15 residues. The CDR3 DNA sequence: TGTGCCAGCAGCTTGGTCGGCGGGAGGGAAGACGAGCAGTACTTC. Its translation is CASSLVGGREDEQYF.

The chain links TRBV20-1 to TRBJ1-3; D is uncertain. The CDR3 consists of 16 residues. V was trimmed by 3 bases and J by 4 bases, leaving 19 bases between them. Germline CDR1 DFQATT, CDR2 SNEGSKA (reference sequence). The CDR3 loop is CSARPYEVEVGNTIYF. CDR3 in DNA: TGCAGTGCTAGGCCCTATGAGGTGGAAGTCGGAAACACCATATATTTT.

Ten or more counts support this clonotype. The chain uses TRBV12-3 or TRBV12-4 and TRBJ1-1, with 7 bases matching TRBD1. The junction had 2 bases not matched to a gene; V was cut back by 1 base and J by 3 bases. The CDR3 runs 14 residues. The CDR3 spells CASSLGQGHTEAFF. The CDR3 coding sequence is TGTGCCAGCAGTTTAGGACAGGGCCACACTGAAGCTTTCTTT.

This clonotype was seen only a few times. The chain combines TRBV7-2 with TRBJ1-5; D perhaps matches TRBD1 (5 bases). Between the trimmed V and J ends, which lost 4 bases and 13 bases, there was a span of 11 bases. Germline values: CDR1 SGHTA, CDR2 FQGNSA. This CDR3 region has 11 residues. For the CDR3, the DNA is TGTGCCAGCAGCTCCGGGACTCGTCAGCATTTT. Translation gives CASSSGTRQHF.

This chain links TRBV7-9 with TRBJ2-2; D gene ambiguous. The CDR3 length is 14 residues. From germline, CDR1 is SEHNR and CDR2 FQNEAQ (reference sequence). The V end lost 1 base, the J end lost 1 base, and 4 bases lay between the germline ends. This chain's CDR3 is CASSLVWNTGELFF. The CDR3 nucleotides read TGTGCCAGCAGCTTAGTCTGGAACACCGGGGAGCTGTTTTTT.

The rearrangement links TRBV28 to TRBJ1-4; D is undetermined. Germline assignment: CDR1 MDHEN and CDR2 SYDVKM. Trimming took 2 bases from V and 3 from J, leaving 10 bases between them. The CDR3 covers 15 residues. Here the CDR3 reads CASSLGGGPNEKLFF. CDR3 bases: TGTGCCAGCAGTTTAGGTGGAGGACCTAATGAAAAACTGTTTTTT.

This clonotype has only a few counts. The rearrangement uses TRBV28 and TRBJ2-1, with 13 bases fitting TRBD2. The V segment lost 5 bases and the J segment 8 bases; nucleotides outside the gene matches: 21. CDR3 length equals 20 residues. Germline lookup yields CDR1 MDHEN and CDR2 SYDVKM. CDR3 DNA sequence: TGTGCCAGCAGTCCCGGACGACAGGGACTAGGACTAGCGGGAGTCGATGAGCAGTTCTTC. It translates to CASSPGRQGLGLAGVDEQFF.

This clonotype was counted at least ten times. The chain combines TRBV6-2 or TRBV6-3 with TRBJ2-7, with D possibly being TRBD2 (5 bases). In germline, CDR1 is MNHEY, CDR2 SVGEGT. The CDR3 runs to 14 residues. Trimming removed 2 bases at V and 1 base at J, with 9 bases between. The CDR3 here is CASSYVRGSYEQYF. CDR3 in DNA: TGTGCCAGCAGTTACGTCCGGGGTTCCTACGAGCAGTACTTC.

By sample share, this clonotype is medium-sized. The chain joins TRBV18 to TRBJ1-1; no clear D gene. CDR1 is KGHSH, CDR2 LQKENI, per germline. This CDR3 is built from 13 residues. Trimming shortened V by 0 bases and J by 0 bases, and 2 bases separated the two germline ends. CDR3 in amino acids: CASSPPLNTEAFF. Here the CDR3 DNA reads TGTGCCAGCTCACCACCTCTGAACACTGAAGCTTTCTTT.

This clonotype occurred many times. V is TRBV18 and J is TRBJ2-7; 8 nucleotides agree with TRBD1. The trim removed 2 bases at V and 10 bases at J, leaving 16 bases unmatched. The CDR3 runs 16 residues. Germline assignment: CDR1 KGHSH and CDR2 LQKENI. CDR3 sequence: CASSPLGQGANVHQYF. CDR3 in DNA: TGTGCCAGCTCACCATTGGGCCAGGGGGCGAACGTGCACCAGTACTTC.

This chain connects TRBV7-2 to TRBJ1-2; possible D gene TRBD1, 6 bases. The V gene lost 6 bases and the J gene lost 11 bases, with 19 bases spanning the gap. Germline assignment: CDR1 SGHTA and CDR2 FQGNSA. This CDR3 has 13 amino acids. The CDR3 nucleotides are TGTGCCAGCAGTGGACAGATACTCTATAGATACACCTTC. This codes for CASSGQILYRYTF.

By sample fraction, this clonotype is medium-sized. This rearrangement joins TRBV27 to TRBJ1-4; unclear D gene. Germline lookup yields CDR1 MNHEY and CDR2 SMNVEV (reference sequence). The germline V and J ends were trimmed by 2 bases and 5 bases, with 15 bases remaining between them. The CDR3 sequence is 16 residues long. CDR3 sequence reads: CASSLGVGEYNEKLFF. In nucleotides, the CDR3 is TGTGCCAGCAGTTTAGGTGTCGGGGAGTACAATGAAAAACTGTTTTTT.

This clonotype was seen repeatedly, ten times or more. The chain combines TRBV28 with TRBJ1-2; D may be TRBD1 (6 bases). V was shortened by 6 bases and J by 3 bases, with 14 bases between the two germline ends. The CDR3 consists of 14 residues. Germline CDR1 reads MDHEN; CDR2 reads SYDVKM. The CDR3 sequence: CASSPGGLDYGYTF. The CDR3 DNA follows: TGTGCCAGCAGCCCGGGGGGGCTTGACTATGGCTACACCTTC.

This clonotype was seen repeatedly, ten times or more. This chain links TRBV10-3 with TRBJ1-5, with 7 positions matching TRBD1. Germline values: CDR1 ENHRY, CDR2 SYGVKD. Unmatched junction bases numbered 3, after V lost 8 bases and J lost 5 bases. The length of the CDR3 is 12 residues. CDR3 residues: CAIGTADQPQHF. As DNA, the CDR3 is TGTGCCATCGGGACAGCTGATCAGCCCCAGCATTTT.

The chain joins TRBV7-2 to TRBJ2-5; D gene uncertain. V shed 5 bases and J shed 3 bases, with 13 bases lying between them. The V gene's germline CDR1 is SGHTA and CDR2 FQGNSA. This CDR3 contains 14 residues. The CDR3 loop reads CASSAPGGEETQYF. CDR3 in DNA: TGTGCCAGCAGCGCCCCGGGTGGGGAAGAGACCCAGTACTTC.

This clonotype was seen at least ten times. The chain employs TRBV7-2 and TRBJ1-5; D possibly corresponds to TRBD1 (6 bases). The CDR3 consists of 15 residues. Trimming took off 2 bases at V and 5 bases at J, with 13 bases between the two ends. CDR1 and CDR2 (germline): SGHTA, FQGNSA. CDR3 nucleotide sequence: TGTGCCAGCAGCTTAATGTCCAGGGGTGATCAGCCCCAGCATTTT. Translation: CASSLMSRGDQPQHF.

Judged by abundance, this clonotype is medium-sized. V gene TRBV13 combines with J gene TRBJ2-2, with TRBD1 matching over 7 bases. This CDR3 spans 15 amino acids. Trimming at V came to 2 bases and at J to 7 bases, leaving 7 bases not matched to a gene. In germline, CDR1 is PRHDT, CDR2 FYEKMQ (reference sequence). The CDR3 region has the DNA TGTGCCAGCAGCTTATCACCCAGACAGGGCGGGGAGCTGTTTTTT. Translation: CASSLSPRQGGELFF.